Listed below are T cell receptor beta chains from one sample, sequenced in a study of control samples from healthy donors and cancer patients. TCRdb's copy holds only in-frame clones and misses some; the assay was immunoSEQ multiplex PCR. The sample lists some 150,000 clones, 95% to 96% occurring once. Material: blood. All receptors come from a woman younger than 45 in good health. CDR3s include the opening cysteine and the closing phenylalanine or tryptophan.

v_gene	j_gene	CDR3aa
TRBV4-2	TRBJ2-7	CASSQDASGNPYEQYF
TRBV9	TRBJ1-4	CASSVAHGESGEKLFF
TRBV12-3/TRBV12-4	TRBJ2-5	CASSFYGQETQYF
TRBV5-1	TRBJ2-7	CASSMGVRNDEQYF
TRBV6-2/TRBV6-3	TRBJ1-2	CASSYSIKGADGYTF
TRBV4-1	TRBJ2-1	CASSQAPGYRYNEQFF
TRBV6-5	TRBJ1-1	CASSSGQGPNTEAFF
TRBV10-3	TRBJ2-2	CATTGQGTPNTGELFF
TRBV19	TRBJ1-2	CASSPGGARYGYTF
TRBV5-6	TRBJ2-3	CASRGTSTDTQYF
TRBV25-1	TRBJ2-3	CASRVDTDTQYF
TRBV4-1	TRBJ1-2	CASSQGQGPLYGYTF
TRBV5-1	TRBJ1-2	CASSLDRPAGGGYTF
TRBV5-1	TRBJ2-7	CASSLAAGTSYEQYF
TRBV11-2	TRBJ2-1	CASSLHGSGPYNEQFF
TRBV2	TRBJ2-5	CASSGGLEGETQYF
TRBV19	TRBJ2-1	CASSTLAGNYNEQFF
TRBV7-9	TRBJ1-1	CASSSQGQLNTEAFF
TRBV27	TRBJ1-6	CASSLSGGEGSPLHF
TRBV7-2	TRBJ1-3	CASSPGTSGNTIYF
TRBV11-3	TRBJ2-2	CASSPGEPTGELFF
TRBV5-1	TRBJ2-1	CASSTRDAYNEQFF